Shown below are 22 T cell receptor beta chains from a single sample sequenced in a study of human T cells and chemical hapten exposure. Using its own MiXCR run on the RACE reads, TCRdb lists one record per CDR3 protein. The sample contains 270,000 or so distinct CDR3 sequences, just under 8% of which appear only once. This sample's time point: pre-sensitization, week 0. The treatment was: therapeutic diphenylcyclopropenone sensitization with weekly scalp DPC. The source material was whole blood, sampled in connection with sensitization to the hapten diphenylcyclopropenone (DPC). The receptors here all came from a man aged 18 to 35 with alopecia areata. Some clones in this sample may be carry-over from other donors' samples.

The chain couples TRBV7-9 to TRBJ2-7; D is uncertain. The CDR3 sequence is 14 residues long. Germline V gene sequence: CDR1 SEHNR, CDR2 FQNEAQ (reference sequence). The germline V and J ends were trimmed by 3 bases and 4 bases, with 13 bases remaining between them. CDR3 sequence reads: CASSLRIPPYEQYF. The CDR3, as DNA: TGTGCCAGCAGCTTGAGGATCCCCCCTTACGAGCAGTACTTC. The full variable domain, completed using reference TRBV7-9 and TRBJ2-7, is DTGVSQNPRHKITKRGQNVTFRCDPISEHNRLYWYRQTLGQGPEFLTYFQNEAQLEKSRLLSDRFSAERPKGSFSTLEIQRTEQGDSAMYLCASSLRIPPYEQYFGPGTRLTVT.

This sequence joins TRBV6-6 and TRBJ1-1; TRBD1 aligns across 7 bases. Per the germline V gene, CDR1 is MNHNY and CDR2 is SVGAGI (reference sequence). Germline trimming cut 6 bases from V and 1 base from J; bases unmatched to any gene: 5. The CDR3 is 14 amino acids. The CDR3, as DNA: TGTGCCAGCAGCCCGAACAGGGGGAACACTGAAGCTTTCTTT. Translation gives CASSPNRGNTEAFF.

This clonotype occurred many times. This sequence joins TRBV6-2 or TRBV6-3 and TRBJ1-5; no clear D. Trimming pared 8 bases from V and 0 bases from J, leaving 5 bases between. Germline V CDR1 and CDR2: MNHEY, SVGEGT. The CDR3 contains 12 residues. This CDR3 is CASHNSNQPQHF. CDR3 sequence (DNA): TGTGCCAGCCATAATAGCAATCAGCCCCAGCATTTT.

V gene TRBV27 combines with J gene TRBJ1-1; D possibly corresponds to TRBD1 (6 bases). This CDR3 contains 12 residues. Between the trimmed V and J ends, which lost 7 bases and 5 bases, there was a span of 11 bases. Germline V lookup: CDR1 MNHEY, CDR2 SMNVEV (reference sequence). DNA of the CDR3: TGTGCCAGCAAGGACAGAGGAACTGAAGCTTTCTTT. The encoded protein is CASKDRGTEAFF.

The chain combines TRBV7-9 with TRBJ1-6; D not resolved. The CDR3 covers 14 residues. Germline-derived CDR1 and CDR2 are SEHNR and FQNEAQ (reference sequence). V lost 3 bases and J 4 bases, leaving 7 bases between the germline ends. CDR3 sequence reads: CASSFVEYNSPLHF. The CDR3 bases are TGTGCCAGCAGCTTCGTAGAGTATAATTCACCCCTCCACTTT.

This chain joins TRBV4-1 and TRBJ1-5, with D maybe TRBD1 (5 bases). V was clipped by 4 bases and J by 0 bases, with 13 bases between them. Germline CDR1 reads MGHRA; CDR2 reads YSYEKL. CDR3 length: 16 residues. The CDR3 here is CASSRGTGNSNQPQHF. For the CDR3, the DNA is TGCGCCAGCAGCCGGGGGACGGGGAATAGCAATCAGCCCCAGCATTTT.

The V gene is TRBV6-2 or TRBV6-3, the J gene TRBJ1-5, with D possibly matching TRBD1 (6 bases). V was cut by 6 bases and J by 5 bases, with 20 bases left in between. The CDR3 length is 16 residues. CDR1 is MNHEY and CDR2 is SVGEGT in the germline V gene. CDR3 amino acids: CASRRPYREEDQPQHF. DNA of the CDR3: TGTGCCAGCAGGCGACCGTACAGGGAAGAGGATCAGCCCCAGCATTTT.

This clonotype was observed many times. The chain is built from TRBV7-2 and TRBJ1-6; weak D call: TRBD1 (6 bases). Germline V gene data show CDR1 as SGHTA and CDR2 as FQGNSA. The CDR3 extends over 14 amino acids. Trimming stripped 6 bases from V and 5 bases from J, with 11 bases between. For the CDR3, the DNA is TGTGCCAGCAGTCTACAGGGCAATAATTCACCCCTCCACTTT. It translates to CASSLQGNNSPLHF.

The V gene is TRBV18, the J gene TRBJ2-2; TRBD1 aligns across 8 bases. CDR3 length equals 19 residues. Trimming at V came to 2 bases and at J to 2 bases, leaving 13 bases not matched to a gene. Germline V gene data show CDR1 as KGHSH and CDR2 as LQKENI. This CDR3 is CASSPDALWTGSNTGELFF. The CDR3 nucleotides read TGTGCCAGCTCACCAGATGCTCTCTGGACAGGGAGCAACACCGGGGAGCTGTTTTTT.

This clonotype came up a few times. V and J are TRBV28 and TRBJ1-1, with D perhaps TRBD1 (5 bases). Germline-derived CDR1 and CDR2 are MDHEN and SYDVKM. This CDR3 has 15 amino acids. V was pared by 2 bases and J by 3 bases, with 13 bases between. The CDR3 here is CASSLRAGLDTEAFF. The DNA for the CDR3 is TGTGCCAGCAGTTTAAGGGCAGGGCTGGACACTGAAGCTTTCTTT.

The chain recombines TRBV29-1 with TRBJ2-2; TRBD2 matches 12 bases. After removal of 7 bases from V and 4 bases from J, the junction contained 16 bases not matched to a gene. The CDR3 consists of 18 residues. The germline CDR1 and CDR2 sequences are SQVTM and ANQGSEA. The CDR3 loop is CSAGALPLAGGVTGELFF. The CDR3 coding sequence is TGCAGCGCCGGGGCGCTCCCTCTAGCGGGGGGGGTCACCGGGGAGCTGTTTTTT.

This clonotype was observed a handful of times. The chain has TRBV11-1 and TRBJ1-3, with a tentative D call TRBD1 (5 bases). CDR3 length: 13 residues. V gave up 5 bases and J gave up 2 bases, with 7 bases separating them. Germline CDR1 SGHAT, CDR2 FQDESV (reference sequence). This chain's CDR3 is CASSRTPGNTIYF. Written as DNA, the CDR3 is TGTGCCAGCAGCCGGACACCTGGAAACACCATATATTTT.

The chain employs TRBV24-1 and TRBJ1-2; D is possibly TRBD1 (6 bases). The germline CDR1 and CDR2 sequences are KGHDR and SFDVKD. The CDR3 loop spans 14 amino acids. V lost 4 bases and J lost 5, with 13 bases in between. The CDR3 nucleotides read TGTGCCACCAGTGACCCGCAGGGGCCGTATGGCTACACCTTC. The encoded protein is CATSDPQGPYGYTF.

This chain connects TRBV5-6 to TRBJ2-6; D may be TRBD2 (5 bases). The CDR3 totals 16 residues. V was pared by 0 bases and J by 4 bases, with 11 bases between. Germline V gene lookup returns CDR1 SGHDT and CDR2 YYEEEE. The CDR3 is CASSLDGVHGANVLTF. CDR3 DNA: TGTGCCAGCAGCTTGGACGGGGTTCACGGGGCCAACGTCCTGACTTTC.

Many counts were recorded for this clonotype. V and J are TRBV7-2 and TRBJ1-2; maybe TRBD1 (5 bases). V lost 1 base and J 8 bases, leaving 17 bases between the germline ends. There are 15 residues in the CDR3. Germline values: CDR1 SGHTA, CDR2 FQGNSA. CDR3 nucleotide sequence: TGTGCCAGCAGCTTAGTATTAGGAGGGACCGGCGGCTACACCTTC. This sequence encodes CASSLVLGGTGGYTF. The complete variable domain, with remaining parts taken from reference TRBV7-2 and TRBJ1-2, reads GAGVSQSPSNKVTEKGKDVELRCDPISGHTALYWYRQSLGQGLEFLIYFQGNSAPDKSGLPSDRFSAERTGGSVSTLTIQRTQQEDSAVYLCASSLVLGGTGGYTFGSGTRLTVV.

The V call is TRBV9, the J call TRBJ2-3; tentative D call: TRBD2 (6 bases). Germline assignment: CDR1 SGDLS and CDR2 YYNGEE. The CDR3 is made up of 14 amino acids. The V and J ends lost 2 bases and 0 bases respectively, with 7 bases between them. The CDR3 here is CASSVEGSTDTQYF. The DNA of the CDR3 is TGTGCCAGCAGCGTGGAGGGGAGCACAGATACGCAGTATTTT.

Ten or more counts support this clonotype. The rearrangement uses TRBV5-1 and TRBJ2-1; 8 bases align to TRBD1. Germline lookup yields CDR1 SGHRS and CDR2 YFSETQ. V was clipped by 7 bases and J by 8 bases; unmatched bases: 17. The CDR3 sequence is 16 residues long. CDR3 bases: TGCGCCAGCGGATTATCTTCAGGGGGCGAATTAGATGAGCAGTTCTTC. Amino acid sequence: CASGLSSGGELDEQFF. Drawing the rest from reference TRBV5-1 and TRBJ2-1, the complete variable domain is KAGVTQTPRYLIKTRGQQVTLSCSPISGHRSVSWYQQTPGQGLQFLFEYFSETQRNKGNFPGRFSGRQFSNSRSEMNVSTLELGDSALYLCASGLSSGGELDEQFFGPGTRLTVL.

This clonotype was detected ten times or more. The chain joins TRBV6-6 to TRBJ2-3, with D perhaps TRBD2 (7 bases). Germline V gene sequence: CDR1 MNHNY, CDR2 SVGAGI (reference sequence). The CDR3 length is 15 residues. V was pared by 6 bases and J by 3 bases, with 16 bases between. In DNA form, the CDR3 reads TGTGCCAGCAGCAAGCGGGGAGGGACAACAGATACGCAGTATTTT. Residues: CASSKRGGTTDTQYF.

This clonotype showed up many times. This rearrangement joins TRBV28 to TRBJ1-1, with D possibly TRBD1 on 5 matching bases. CDR3 length: 13 residues. Germline V lookup: CDR1 MDHEN, CDR2 SYDVKM. Trimming shortened V by 4 bases and J by 5 bases, and 11 bases separated the two germline ends. This chain's CDR3 is CASSSRGVTEAFF. CDR3 coding DNA: TGTGCCAGCAGTTCCCGGGGGGTGACTGAAGCTTTCTTT.

This clonotype came up a few times. V is TRBV6-2 or TRBV6-3 and J is TRBJ2-2; D uncertain. Germline-derived CDR1 and CDR2 are MNHEY and SVGEGT. With 7 bases removed from V and 0 bases from J, the gap between germline ends came to 9 bases. The CDR3 sequence is 14 residues long. The CDR3 loop is CASKLFANTGELFF. The DNA of the CDR3 is TGTGCCAGCAAACTCTTCGCGAACACCGGGGAGCTGTTTTTT.

This clonotype was counted only a few times. The J gene is TRBJ2-7, the V gene TRBV2; D is unclear. The CDR3 spans 13 residues. Germline V gene data show CDR1 as SNHLY and CDR2 as FYNNEI. V dropped 6 bases and J dropped 5 bases, with 14 bases sitting between them. The CDR3 reads CASRQLDEDEQYV. CDR3 coding DNA: TGTGCCAGCAGGCAGCTAGACGAGGACGAGCAGTACGTC.

The chain carries TRBV14 and TRBJ1-4, with D unclear. Germline CDR1 SGHDN, CDR2 FVKESK. Trimming took off 1 base at V and 7 bases at J, with 13 bases between the two ends. The CDR3 is made up of 15 amino acids. The CDR3: CASSQGRGWSEKLFF. In nucleotides, the CDR3 is TGTGCCAGCAGCCAAGGGCGGGGTTGGAGTGAAAAACTGTTTTTT.